This T cell receptor beta chain was sequenced during a study of blood T cell repertoires in COVID-19. Overall study: Donors in the United States, Italy and Spain gave samples during acute or convalescent COVID-19.

Individuals drawn from around 25 US areas were about 18 to 90 years old. Categorization into cohorts depended on clinical history that participants reported. Repertoires were generated with immunoSEQ multiplex PCR, while TCRdb's copy carries only in-frame clones and drops some. The sample lists more than 200,000 clones; over 75% were seen once. The clonotype originates from a woman aged 30 to 39 who had been exposed to COVID-19. The sample taken for sequencing was PBMCs or T cells enriched from blood (not recorded which).

CDR3 in amino acids: CASMTPQYNEQFF. CDR3 coding DNA: TGTGCCAGCATGACCCCACAGTACAATGAGCAGTTCTTC. This chain joins TRBV27 and TRBJ2-1; D remains ambiguous. There are 13 residues in the CDR3. V dropped 7 bases and J dropped 4 bases, with 11 bases sitting between them. CDR1 and CDR2 from the germline V gene are MNHEY and SMNVEV (reference sequence).